Below, one TCR beta chain is given with its context. This clonotype was counted many times. Its antigen is still unknown. No base quality information exists; no much larger clone differs at one position. The data were obtained in a study of human T cells and chemical hapten exposure (dated by TCRdb to the early 2020s). Concerning the study at large: For sensitization, 2% DPC in acetone was applied to a 2 cm by 2 cm area of upper inner arm skin. Throughout the approximately 22-week study period, patients were also given weekly therapeutic DPC doses on the scalp. Patch tests used Finn chambers with 0.01% DPC on the upper back, scored after 6 days by International Contact Dermatitis Research Group standards. Alopecia areata with under or over 50% scalp involvement, alopecia totalis and alopecia universalis were represented in the patient cohort, which was mostly female. Libraries were combined into a pool for sequencing, and differences in TCR yield between samples came mainly from small differences in library volumes within the pool. This study followed changes in the peripheral blood TCR repertoire in vivo during primary and secondary sensitization of alopecia patients to the hapten diphenylcyclopropenone (DPC). Patient blood was sampled pre-sensitization (week 0) and at 2, 6 and about 24 weeks after DPC sensitization. About 27 alopecia patients gave blood for TCR sequencing at one to four time points (pre-sensitization, 2, 6 and 24 weeks). Points the paper makes about the study in general: Significantly more large CDR3 similarity clusters were formed by expanded TCRs than by pre-sensitization or healthy control sets, consistent with antigen-driven responses. After repeated subsampling, the strength of the expansion versus patch-test correlation and the threshold at which it became significant changed. Because every patient had alopecia, a presumed autoimmune disease, the patients' immune response might differ from that of healthy individuals. DPC sensitization did not change the number of TCRs with a frequency above 1 in 1000, and there was no evidence of changes in global repertoire structure. The number of PT1 expanded TCRs positively correlated with patch test score, significant at thresholds 8, 16 and 32 but not 4.

The method behind the library was RACE. Data came from a NextSeq 500. During library preparation, unique molecular identifiers were attached to individual cDNA molecules so that TCRs could be counted in a quantitative, reproducible way. From each blood RNA sample, both TCR alpha and TCR beta chains were sequenced. The authors' analysis ran thus. Samples had a median of 95,638 TCRs, with a range from roughly 20,000 to 700,000. The Decombinator software suite was used to annotate V, J and CDR3 in the TCR reads. Every sample was subsampled to the same number of TCRs (28,000) for the PS versus PT1 abundance plots. Expanded TCRs were defined as absent before sensitization and observed at least eight times at the 2-week time point. Through fastp at Q25 and MiXCR, TCRdb rebuilt clones from the public reads, retaining in-frame beta chains. Every distinct CDR3 protein forms one entry, paired with its most common genes and DNA. TCRdb's processing, not the study's, gives the V and J calls here. The sample contains approximately 90,000 distinct CDR3 sequences, around 8.8% of them found a single time. 2.6% of the sample rests with the top ten.

Sample time point, as interpreted from the label and publication: pre-sensitization, week 0. The treatment or condition label here, explained by the study, means: therapeutic diphenylcyclopropenone sensitization with weekly scalp DPC. At every patch-test visit, the blood draw took place before the patch test was put on. Eligible patients were aged 18 to 70, diagnosed with alopecia, deemed suitable for DPC therapy, and excluded if pregnant. Unfractionated whole blood was collected in Tempus Blood RNA tubes, and total RNA was extracted from that blood. Via the germline V gene, CDR1 is SGHRS and CDR2 YFSETQ. The germline ends are 10 bases apart after V is trimmed by 0 bases and J by 0 bases. From cysteine to valine, the CDR3 is 15 amino acids long. This entry keeps only the CDR3 DNA: 45 bases, framed from base 1.

The chain is made from TRBV5-1 and TRBJ2-7, with no confidently assigned D gene. The source of this sequence is a man in his forties with alopecia areata. Some clones in this sample may be carry-over from other donors' samples. This material consisted of whole blood, taken in connection with sensitization to the hapten diphenylcyclopropenone (DPC). The DNA sequence is as follows: TGCGCCAGCAGCTTGGGACAAAGCAGCTCCTACGAGCAGTACGTC. It is translated as CASSLGQSSSYEQYV.